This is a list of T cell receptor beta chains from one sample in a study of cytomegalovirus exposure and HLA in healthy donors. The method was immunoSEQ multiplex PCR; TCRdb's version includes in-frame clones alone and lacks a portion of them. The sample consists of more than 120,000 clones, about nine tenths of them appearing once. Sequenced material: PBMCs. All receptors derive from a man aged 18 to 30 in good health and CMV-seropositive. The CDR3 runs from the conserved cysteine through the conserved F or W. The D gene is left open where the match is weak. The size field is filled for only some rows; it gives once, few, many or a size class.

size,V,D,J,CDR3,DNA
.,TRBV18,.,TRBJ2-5,CASSPSPETQYF,TGTGCCAGCTCACCGAGTCCCGAGACCCAGTACTTC
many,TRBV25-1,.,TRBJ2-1,CASSDLDKEAYNEQFF,TGTGCCAGCAGTGACCTAGACAAGGAGGCCTACAATGAGCAGTTCTTC
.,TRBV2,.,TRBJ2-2,CASNSGNTGELFF,TGTGCCAGCAACTCAGGGAACACCGGGGAGCTGTTTTTT
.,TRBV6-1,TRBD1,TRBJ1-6,CASSLGTGNSPLHF,TGTGCCAGCAGCCTCGGGACAGGGAATTCACCCCTCCACTTT
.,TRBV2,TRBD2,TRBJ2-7,CASTERELKEQYF,TGTGCCAGCACCGAGCGGGAGCTAAAAGAGCAGTACTTC
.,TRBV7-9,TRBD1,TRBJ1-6,CASSPTGGDNSPLHF,TGTGCCAGCAGCCCCACAGGGGGAGATAATTCACCCCTCCACTTT
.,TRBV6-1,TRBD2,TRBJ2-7,CASNRDPSGSYEQYF,TGTGCCAGCAACCGTGACCCTAGCGGTTCCTACGAGCAGTACTTC
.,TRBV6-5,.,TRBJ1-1,CASSYSIGEAFF,TGTGCCAGCAGTTACTCGATCGGGGAAGCTTTCTTT
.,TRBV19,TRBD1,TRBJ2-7,CASSIGDRGSYEQYF,TGTGCCAGTAGTATAGGGGACAGGGGCTCCTACGAGCAGTACTTC
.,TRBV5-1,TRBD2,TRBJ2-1,CASSSTSGTYNEQFF,TGCGCCAGCAGCTCGACTAGCGGGACCTACAATGAGCAGTTCTTC
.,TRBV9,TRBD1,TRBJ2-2,CASSLTGVGGELFF,TGTGCCAGCAGCCTTACAGGGGTGGGAGGGGAGCTGTTTTTT
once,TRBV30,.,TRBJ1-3,CAWVPTGSSGNTIYF,TGTGCCTGGGTACCAACAGGGTCCTCTGGAAACACCATATATTTT
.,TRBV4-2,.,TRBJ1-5,CASSQEGDNRQPQHF,TGTGCCAGCAGCCAAGAAGGGGACAACCGTCAGCCCCAGCATTTT
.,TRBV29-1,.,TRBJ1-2,CSVRTGLYYGYTF,TGCAGCGTACGAACGGGACTGTATTATGGCTACACCTTC
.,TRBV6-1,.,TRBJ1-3,CASSDIFPRNTIYF,TGTGCCAGCTCCGACATTTTCCCCCGAAACACCATATATTTT
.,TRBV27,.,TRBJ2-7,CASSLGGTLLSYEQYF,TGTGCCAGCAGTTTAGGAGGGACCTTACTTTCCTACGAGCAGTACTTC
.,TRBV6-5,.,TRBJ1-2,CASSYSMVDRFYGYTF,TGTGCCAGCAGTTACTCGATGGTCGACAGGTTCTATGGCTACACCTTC
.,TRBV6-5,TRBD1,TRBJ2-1,CASRTGTGGNEQFF,TGTGCCAGCAGAACCGGGACAGGGGGCAATGAGCAGTTCTTC
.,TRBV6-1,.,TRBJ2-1,CASSGLSAYNEQFF,TGTGCCAGCAGCGGACTAAGCGCCTACAATGAGCAGTTCTTC
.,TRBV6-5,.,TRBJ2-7,CASSYDRTYEQYF,TGTGCCAGCAGTTACGACAGAACCTACGAGCAGTACTTC
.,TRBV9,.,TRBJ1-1,CASRGGDLSTEAFF,TGTGCCAGCAGGGGGGGAGACCTAAGTACTGAAGCTTTCTTT
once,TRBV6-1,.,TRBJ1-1,CASIGTMNTEAFF,TGTGCCAGCATCGGGACAATGAACACTGAAGCTTTCTTT
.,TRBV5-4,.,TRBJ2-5,CASSLTGFQETQYF,TGTGCCAGCAGCTTAACGGGGTTCCAAGAGACCCAGTACTTC
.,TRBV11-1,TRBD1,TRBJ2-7,CASSRFGPGQGAYEQYF,TGTGCCAGCAGCCGATTTGGGCCGGGACAGGGGGCCTACGAGCAGTACTTC
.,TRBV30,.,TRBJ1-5,CAWSGRTSNQPQHF,TGTGCCTGGAGTGGGAGGACTAGCAATCAGCCCCAGCATTTT
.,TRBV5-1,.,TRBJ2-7,CASSLGQYSYEQYF,TGCGCCAGCAGCTTAGGACAGTATTCCTACGAGCAGTACTTC
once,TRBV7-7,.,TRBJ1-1,CASSSSENTEAFF,TGTGCTAGCAGCTCTTCAGAGAACACTGAAGCTTTCTTT
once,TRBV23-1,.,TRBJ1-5,CASSHSFNQPQHF,TGCGCCAGCAGTCACTCCTTCAATCAGCCCCAGCATTTT
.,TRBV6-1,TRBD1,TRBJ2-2,CASGTGGTGELFF,TGTGCCAGCGGGACAGGGGGGACCGGGGAGCTGTTTTTT
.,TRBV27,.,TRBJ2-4,CASSFVTGIPLAKNIQYF,TGTGCCAGCAGTTTCGTTACAGGGATCCCCCTTGCCAAAAACATTCAGTACTTC
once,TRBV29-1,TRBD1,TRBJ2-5,CSGTGEGETQYF,TGCAGCGGGACAGGGGAGGGGGAGACCCAGTACTTC
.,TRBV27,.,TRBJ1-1,CASRLRGGNTEAFF,TGTGCCAGCAGACTTAGGGGGGGAAACACTGAAGCTTTCTTT
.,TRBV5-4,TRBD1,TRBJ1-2,CASSRTRDSYGYTF,TGTGCCAGCAGCCGTACCCGGGACAGCTATGGCTACACCTTC
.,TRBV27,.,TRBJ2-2,CASSGLASNTGELFF,TGTGCCAGCAGTGGACTGGCGTCGAACACCGGGGAGCTGTTTTTT
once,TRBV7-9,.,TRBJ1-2,CASSVTGWNYTF,TGTGCCAGCAGCGTTACAGGGTGGAACTACACCTTC
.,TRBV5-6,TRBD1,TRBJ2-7,CASSPHTGTGLYEQYF,TGTGCCAGCAGTCCTCACACCGGGACAGGACTTTACGAGCAGTACTTC
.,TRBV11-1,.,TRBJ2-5,CASSLESEETQYF,TGTGCCAGCAGCTTAGAGTCGGAAGAGACCCAGTACTTC
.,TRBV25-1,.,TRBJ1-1,CASKYGRGRSTEAFF,TGTGCCAGCAAATATGGCAGGGGAAGAAGTACTGAAGCTTTCTTT
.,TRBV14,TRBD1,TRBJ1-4,CASSHGQGREKLFF,TGTGCCAGCAGCCACGGACAGGGAAGGGAAAAACTGTTTTTT
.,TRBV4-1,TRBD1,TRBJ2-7,CASSQGMGQVPYEQYF,TGCGCCAGCAGCCAAGGTATGGGACAGGTACCCTACGAGCAGTACTTC
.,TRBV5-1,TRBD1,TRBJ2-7,CASSLNRGDEQYF,TGCGCCAGCAGTCTCAACAGGGGCGACGAGCAGTACTTC
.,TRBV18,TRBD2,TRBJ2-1,CASSPQRGDYNEQFF,TGTGCCAGCTCACCACAGCGGGGGGACTACAATGAGCAGTTCTTC